The 15 T cell receptor beta chains below come from one sample, sequenced in a study of T cell responses to AZD1222 COVID-19 vaccine. The method was immunoSEQ multiplex PCR; TCRdb's version includes in-frame clones alone and lacks a portion of them. In the table there are under 70,000 clones, roughly 80% of which are singletons. Sequencing used peripheral blood, obtained 28 days after the second AZD1222 dose. These receptor sequences come from an adult who received the AZD1222 COVID-19 vaccine.

The rearrangement links TRBV2 to TRBJ1-4; maybe TRBD1 (5 bases). Trimming took off 4 bases at V and 6 bases at J, with 9 bases between the two ends. Germline assignment: CDR1 SNHLY and CDR2 FYNNEI. This CDR3 is 13 amino acids long. This chain's CDR3 is CASSVAGYEKLFF. The CDR3 DNA is TGTGCCAGCAGTGTGGCAGGGTATGAAAAACTGTTTTTT.

In this sample, this clone turned up once. The chain is built from TRBV2 and TRBJ1-6; no clear D gene. The germline gives CDR1 SNHLY, CDR2 FYNNEI. The CDR3 is 15 residues long. V was pared by 2 bases and J by 4 bases, with 9 bases between. The CDR3, as DNA: TGTGCCAGCAGTGAAAGGGCAGAGTATAATTCACCCCTCCACTTT. Protein: CASSERAEYNSPLHF.

The V call is TRBV7-2, the J call TRBJ1-5, with D hard to call. Trimming stripped 1 base from V and 0 bases from J, with 10 bases between. The CDR3 consists of 16 residues. The germline V gene has CDR1 SGHTA and CDR2 FQGNSA. CDR3 residues: CASSLEGSYSNQPQHF. CDR3 nucleotides: TGTGCCAGCAGCTTAGAAGGGTCCTATAGCAATCAGCCCCAGCATTTT.

The CDR3 protein is CASSPRRQGIFGNTIYF. The CDR3 coding sequence is TGTGCCAGCAGCCCTAGGAGACAGGGGATATTCGGAAACACCATATATTTT. This rearrangement joins TRBV11-2 to TRBJ1-3, with 8 bases that match TRBD1. The CDR3 spans 17 residues. The V segment lost 5 bases and the J segment 4 bases; nucleotides outside the gene matches: 13. Germline lookup yields CDR1 SGHAT and CDR2 FQNNGV.

This chain uses TRBV28 with TRBJ2-3; TRBD1 matches 9 bases. CDR3 length equals 13 residues. The ends lost 5 bases at V and 4 bases at J; junction bases unmatched: 1. Germline values: CDR1 MDHEN, CDR2 SYDVKM. The CDR3 nucleotides read TGTGCCAGCAGTCGACAGGGGGCAGATACGCAGTATTTT. Protein: CASSRQGADTQYF.

CDR3 DNA: TGTGCCAGCAGCCGAGGGACAGGGCTGTTTTTT. Translating it yields CASSRGTGLFF. The chain links TRBV7-9 to TRBJ1-4; 9 bases align to TRBD1. The CDR3 totals 11 residues. The germline V gene has CDR1 SEHNR and CDR2 FQNEAQ (reference sequence). V gave up 5 bases and J gave up 14 bases; unmatched junction bases: 3.

The chain recombines TRBV6-1 with TRBJ1-5; D not resolved. CDR3 length equals 17 residues. Trimming removed 3 bases from V and 2 bases from J, with 17 bases in between. Germline V CDR1 and CDR2: MNHNS, SASEGT. The CDR3 loop reads CASSESSFGRGNQPQHF. The CDR3 DNA sequence: TGTGCCAGCAGTGAGTCTAGCTTCGGACGGGGCAATCAGCCCCAGCATTTT.

This sequence joins TRBV9 and TRBJ1-1; D is undetermined. Germline CDR1 is SGDLS and CDR2 is YYNGEE. The CDR3 length is 14 residues. The ends were cut back, 0 bases at V and 5 bases at J, with 11 bases in the middle. The CDR3 coding sequence is TGTGCCAGCAGCGTAGTATCTGGAGGGACTGAAGCTTTCTTT. Its translation is CASSVVSGGTEAFF.

The chain is built from TRBV7-2 and TRBJ1-3, with TRBD1 identical over 8 bases. The CDR3 loop spans 16 amino acids. After removal of 5 bases from V and 0 bases from J, the junction contained 6 bases not matched to a gene. Germline V gene sequence: CDR1 SGHTA, CDR2 FQGNSA. The CDR3 nucleotides are TGTGCCAGCAGCCCTCGGACAGGGCTCTCTGGAAACACCATATATTTT. This sequence encodes CASSPRTGLSGNTIYF.

The rearrangement joins TRBV25-1 to TRBJ2-1; unclear D gene. The germline V gene encodes CDR1 MGHDK and CDR2 SYGVNS. Trimming took off 2 bases at V and 9 bases at J, with 5 bases between the two ends. This CDR3 spans 11 amino acids. This chain's CDR3 is CASSERREQFF. The CDR3 DNA follows: TGTGCCAGCAGTGAACGGCGTGAGCAGTTCTTC.

The chain is built from TRBV29-1 and TRBJ2-5; D is perhaps TRBD2 (6 bases). The germline CDR1 and CDR2 sequences are SQVTM and ANQGSEA. The CDR3 is made up of 19 amino acids. Trimming removed 5 bases from V and 0 bases from J, with 28 bases in between. The CDR3 is CSVPARAGTGAGYQETQYF. The DNA of the CDR3 is TGCAGCGTTCCGGCCAGGGCAGGGACGGGTGCGGGGTACCAAGAGACCCAGTACTTC.

The chain couples TRBV28 to TRBJ1-6; 9 positions match TRBD1. The trim removed 7 bases at V and 7 bases at J, leaving 5 bases unmatched. The CDR3 is 14 residues long. The germline CDR1 and CDR2 sequences are MDHEN and SYDVKM. The CDR3 loop reads CASTQGQGNSPLHF. Written as DNA, the CDR3 is TGTGCCAGCACCCAAGGACAGGGGAATTCACCCCTCCACTTT.

The chain combines TRBV6-6 with TRBJ1-2, with TRBD1 matching over 7 bases. The length of the CDR3 is 13 residues. Germline values: CDR1 MNHNY, CDR2 SVGAGI (reference sequence). Trimming removed 4 bases from V and 4 bases from J; junction bases left unmatched: 3. DNA of the CDR3: TGTGCCAGCAGTTCTGGGACAGTCTATGGCTACACCTTC. It is translated as CASSSGTVYGYTF.

V and J are TRBV5-5 and TRBJ2-2; D ambiguous. The ends were cut back, 0 bases at V and 6 bases at J, with 9 bases in the middle. CDR3 length: 14 amino acids. CDR1 and CDR2 from the germline V gene are SGHKS and YYEKEE (reference sequence). CDR3: CASSLADRPGELFF. CDR3 nucleotides: TGTGCCAGCAGCTTGGCCGATCGTCCCGGGGAGCTGTTTTTT.

This chain links TRBV27 with TRBJ2-2, with unresolved D. The V gene's germline CDR1 is MNHEY and CDR2 SMNVEV (reference sequence). The CDR3 consists of 16 residues. With 0 bases removed from V and 3 bases from J, the gap between germline ends came to 11 bases. CDR3 amino acids: CASSLSGSRYTGELFF. The CDR3 nucleotides are TGTGCCAGCAGTTTATCTGGCTCACGGTACACCGGGGAGCTGTTTTTT.